This entry concerns a single T cell receptor beta chain. The record originates from a study of glioma-infiltrating T cells after dendritic cell vaccination. The CDR3 spans 16 residues. J gave up 7 bases and V 3 bases, and 10 bases lay outside the gene matches. CDR1 KGHSH and CDR2 LQKENI come from the germline V gene. Input was 2 ug genomic DNA, or all available if less. Method: immunoSEQ multiplex PCR; TCRdb's copy keeps in-frame clones and lacks some. This sample carries 100,000 or so clones, about 90% of them seen once, and the ten largest clones take around 2.6%. As to time point: after dendritic cell vaccination, including at tumor progression/relapse.

The source was blood, collected after dendritic cell vaccination. The TCR sequence derives from a human donor with glioblastoma. This sequence joins TRBV18 and TRBJ2-1; 9 bases agree with TRBD2. The CDR3 DNA reads TGTGCCAGCTCACCCAGACTAGCGGATTCGGTAAATGAGCAGTTCTTC. It translates to CASSPRLADSVNEQFF.